This T cell receptor (beta chain) was profiled in a study of cytomegalovirus exposure and HLA in healthy donors. Whole-study results and caveats: Later analysis identified a missense DCLRE1C variant that was linked to TCR beta V- and J-gene trimming. The authors assumed roughly uniform sequencing depth across donors for presence/absence analyses.

This CDR3 spans 16 amino acids. Trimming stripped 9 bases from V and 1 base from J, with 20 bases between. The PCR employed 60 Vbeta primers together with 13 Jbeta primers. Clones were read by immunoSEQ multiplex PCR, and TCRdb kept only the in-frame ones, dropping some. The sample holds 100,000 to 150,000 clones, 76% seen once. On this clone itself: Antigen unknown.

The source is a man aged 50 to 59 in good health and CMV-seronegative. Sequenced sample: PBMCs. This chain connects TRBV5-3 to TRBJ1-3; D remains unclear. Being an ORF, TRBV5-3 has a function that is uncertain. The CDR3 reads CATSVGVPPSGNTIYF. The CDR3 nucleotides are TGTGCCACATCCGTAGGAGTACCCCCATCTGGAAACACCATATATTTT.